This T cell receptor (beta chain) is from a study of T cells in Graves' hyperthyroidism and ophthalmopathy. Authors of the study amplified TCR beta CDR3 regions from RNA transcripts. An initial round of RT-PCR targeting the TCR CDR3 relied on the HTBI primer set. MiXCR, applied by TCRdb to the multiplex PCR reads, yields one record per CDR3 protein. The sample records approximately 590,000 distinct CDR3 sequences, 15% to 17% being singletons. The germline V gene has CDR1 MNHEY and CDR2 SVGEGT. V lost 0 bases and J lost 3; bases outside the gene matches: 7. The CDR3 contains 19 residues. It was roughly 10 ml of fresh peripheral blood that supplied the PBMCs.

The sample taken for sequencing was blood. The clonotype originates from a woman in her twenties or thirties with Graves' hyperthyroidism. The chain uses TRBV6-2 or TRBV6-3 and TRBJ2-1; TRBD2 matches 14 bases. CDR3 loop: CASSYSGLAGVRVYNEQFF. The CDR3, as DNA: TGTGCCAGCAGTTACTCGGGACTAGCGGGAGTGAGGGTCTACAATGAGCAGTTCTTC.